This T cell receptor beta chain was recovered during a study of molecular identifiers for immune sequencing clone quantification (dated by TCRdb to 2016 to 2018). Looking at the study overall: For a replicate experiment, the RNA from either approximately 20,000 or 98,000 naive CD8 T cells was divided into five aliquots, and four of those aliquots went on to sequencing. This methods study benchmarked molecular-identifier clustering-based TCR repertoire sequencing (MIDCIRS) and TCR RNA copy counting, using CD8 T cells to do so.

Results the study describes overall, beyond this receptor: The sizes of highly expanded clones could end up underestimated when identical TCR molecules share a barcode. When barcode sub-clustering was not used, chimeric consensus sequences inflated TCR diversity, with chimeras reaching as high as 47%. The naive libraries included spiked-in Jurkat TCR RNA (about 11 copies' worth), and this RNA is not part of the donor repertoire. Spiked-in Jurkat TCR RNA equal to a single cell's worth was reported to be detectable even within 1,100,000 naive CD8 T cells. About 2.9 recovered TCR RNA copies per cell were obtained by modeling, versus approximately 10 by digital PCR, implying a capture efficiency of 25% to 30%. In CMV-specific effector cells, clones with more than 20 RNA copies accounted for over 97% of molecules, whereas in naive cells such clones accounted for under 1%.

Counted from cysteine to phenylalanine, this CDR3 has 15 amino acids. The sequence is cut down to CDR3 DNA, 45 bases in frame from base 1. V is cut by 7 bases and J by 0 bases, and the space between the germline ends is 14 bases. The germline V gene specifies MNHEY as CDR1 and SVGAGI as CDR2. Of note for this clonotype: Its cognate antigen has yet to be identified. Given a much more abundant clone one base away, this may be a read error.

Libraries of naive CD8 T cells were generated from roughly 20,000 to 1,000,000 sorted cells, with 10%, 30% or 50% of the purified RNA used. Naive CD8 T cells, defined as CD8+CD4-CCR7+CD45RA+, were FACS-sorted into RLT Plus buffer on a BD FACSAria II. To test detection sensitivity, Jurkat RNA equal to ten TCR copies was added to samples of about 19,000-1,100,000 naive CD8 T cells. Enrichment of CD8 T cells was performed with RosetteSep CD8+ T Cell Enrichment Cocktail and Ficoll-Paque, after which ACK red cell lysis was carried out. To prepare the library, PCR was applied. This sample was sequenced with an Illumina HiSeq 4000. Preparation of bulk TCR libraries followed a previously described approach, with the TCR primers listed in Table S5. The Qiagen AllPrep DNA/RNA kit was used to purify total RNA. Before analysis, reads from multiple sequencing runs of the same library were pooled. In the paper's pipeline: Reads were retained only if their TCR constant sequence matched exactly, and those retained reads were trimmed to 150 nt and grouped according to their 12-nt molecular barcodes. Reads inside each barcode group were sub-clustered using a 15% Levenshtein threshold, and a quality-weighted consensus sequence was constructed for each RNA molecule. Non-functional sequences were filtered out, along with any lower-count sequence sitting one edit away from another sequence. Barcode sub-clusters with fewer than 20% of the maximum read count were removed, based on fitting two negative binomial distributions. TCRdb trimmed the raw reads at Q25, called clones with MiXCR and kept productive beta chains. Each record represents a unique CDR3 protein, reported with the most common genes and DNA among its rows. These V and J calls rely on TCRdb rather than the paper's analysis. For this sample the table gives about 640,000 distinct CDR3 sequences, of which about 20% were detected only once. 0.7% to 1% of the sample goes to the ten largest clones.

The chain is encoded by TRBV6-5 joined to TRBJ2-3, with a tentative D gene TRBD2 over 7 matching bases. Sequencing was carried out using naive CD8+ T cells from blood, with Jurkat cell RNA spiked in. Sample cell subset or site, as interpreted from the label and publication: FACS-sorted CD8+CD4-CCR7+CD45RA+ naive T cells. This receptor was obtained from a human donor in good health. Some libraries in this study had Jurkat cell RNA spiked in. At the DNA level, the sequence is TGTGCCAGCACCGAGGGGGGGCTTAGCACAGATACGCAGTATTTT. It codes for CASTEGGLSTDTQYF.